These 8 T cell receptor beta chains originate from one sample sequenced in a study of low-dose radiotherapy and immunotherapy resistance in tumors. The time point here: before trial treatment. TRAV- and TRBV-specific primers, spanning alpha and beta chains, primed first-strand cDNA. With a V-primer adapter and a constant-region primer, TCRs were amplified for roughly 20 PCR cycles. One entry per CDR3 protein, called by TCRdb with MiXCR from the reads. The repertoire consists of some 85,000 distinct CDR3 sequences, with about 19% occurring once and the leading ten covering more than 4.5%. The starting material was PBMCs, obtained before treatment. The receptors originated from a male donor with prostate cancer.

This clonotype showed up many times. This sequence joins TRBV7-8 and TRBJ2-1; the D is unclear. Trimming removed 5 bases at V and 8 bases at J, with 13 bases between. Looked up from germline, CDR1 is SGHVS and CDR2 is FQNEAQ. The CDR3 extends over 13 amino acids. The CDR3 nucleotides are TGTGCCAGCAGCCCCCCCCGTAGGGATGAGCAGTTCTTC. Translation gives CASSPPRRDEQFF.

Concerning this clonotype: One base separates it from a far larger clone, so it is likely a read error. J is TRBJ2-7 and V is TRBV4-3; 16 positions agree with TRBD2. The CDR3 has 16 residues. V was pared by 3 bases and J by 7 bases, with 6 bases of the junction left unmatched. Looked up from germline, CDR1 is LGHNA and CDR2 is YSLEER. CDR3 DNA: TGCGCCAGCAGCCATGCCCCGGGACTAGCGGGGGGGGAGCAGTACTTC. Its protein is CASSHAPGLAGGEQYF.

The count of this clonotype is one. This sequence joins TRBV12-3 or TRBV12-4 and TRBJ2-7; unclear D gene. This CDR3 is 15 amino acids long. V gave up 6 bases and J gave up 8 bases, with 23 bases separating them. The CDR3 DNA sequence: TGTGCCAGCAGCAGTAAACAGAGCCTAGTTGTAAAGCAGTACTTC. As protein: CASSSKQSLVVKQYF.

This clonotype was picked up many times. This chain connects TRBV4-1 to TRBJ1-2; 8 bases are shared with TRBD1. CDR1 MGHRA and CDR2 YSYEKL come from the germline V gene. CDR3 length: 17 residues. V gave up 3 bases and J gave up 8 bases; unmatched junction bases: 17. The DNA for the CDR3 is TGCGCCAGCAGCCACGGACAGGGAGGAGCCGGGTCGCGGGGCTACACCTTC. Residues: CASSHGQGGAGSRGYTF.

The sample holds many counts of this clonotype. This chain joins TRBV19 and TRBJ1-1, with a tentative D call TRBD1 (5 bases). This CDR3 is 15 amino acids long. V dropped 4 bases and J dropped 0 bases, with 12 bases sitting between them. Germline V gene data show CDR1 as LNHDA and CDR2 as SQIVND (reference sequence). This CDR3 is CASSTTGRMNTEAFF. The CDR3 DNA follows: TGTGCCAGTAGTACCACGGGACGGATGAACACTGAAGCTTTCTTT.

This clonotype was detected many times. The rearrangement uses TRBV7-9 and TRBJ2-3, with 9 bases fitting TRBD2. Losses at the gene ends were 5 bases for V and 0 bases for J; bases not matched to a gene: 3. Per germline, CDR1 SEHNR and CDR2 FQNEAQ (reference sequence). This CDR3 comprises 15 residues. The CDR3 is CASSPAGGSTDTQYF. CDR3 sequence (DNA): TGTGCCAGCAGCCCGGCGGGAGGGAGCACAGATACGCAGTATTTT.

This clonotype showed up many times. This sequence joins TRBV20-1 and TRBJ1-3; D remains ambiguous. The length of the CDR3 is 17 residues. The V gene's germline CDR1 is DFQATT and CDR2 SNEGSKA (reference sequence). Trimming removed 0 bases at V and 0 bases at J, with 15 bases between. The CDR3 DNA reads as TGCAGTGCTAGAGATAGTGCAGAGCTCTTCTCTGGAAACACCATATATTTT. The encoded protein is CSARDSAELFSGNTIYF.

Points on this clonotype: A far larger clone lies a single base away; this is likely a read error. This chain uses TRBV5-8 with TRBJ2-7; 7 bases are a match to TRBD2. CDR1 is SGHTS and CDR2 is YDEGEE in the germline V gene. CDR3 size: 16 residues. V shed 2 bases, J shed 7 bases, and the junction held 15 bases outside the gene matches. CDR3 nucleotides: TGTGCCAGCAGCTTCCCGGGACTATCGGGAGAATGGGAGCAGTACTTC. Its protein is CASSFPGLSGEWEQYF. The full variable domain, with the rest looked up from reference TRBV5-8 and TRBJ2-7, is EAGVTQSPTHLIKTRGQQATLRCSPISGHTSVYWYQQALGLGLQFLLWYDEGEERNRGNFPPRFSGRQFPNYSSELNVNALELEDSALYLCASSFPGLSGEWEQYFGPGTRLTVT.